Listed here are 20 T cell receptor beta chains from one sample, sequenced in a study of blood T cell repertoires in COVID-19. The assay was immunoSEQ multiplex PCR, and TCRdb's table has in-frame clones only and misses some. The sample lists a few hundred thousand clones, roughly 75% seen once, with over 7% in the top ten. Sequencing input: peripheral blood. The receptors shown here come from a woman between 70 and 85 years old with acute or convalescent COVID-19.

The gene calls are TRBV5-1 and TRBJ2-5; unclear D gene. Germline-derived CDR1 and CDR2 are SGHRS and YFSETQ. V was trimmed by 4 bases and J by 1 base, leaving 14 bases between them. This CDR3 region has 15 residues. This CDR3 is CASSPISAAQETQYF. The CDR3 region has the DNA TGCGCCAGCAGCCCGATTTCTGCGGCCCAAGAGACCCAGTACTTC.

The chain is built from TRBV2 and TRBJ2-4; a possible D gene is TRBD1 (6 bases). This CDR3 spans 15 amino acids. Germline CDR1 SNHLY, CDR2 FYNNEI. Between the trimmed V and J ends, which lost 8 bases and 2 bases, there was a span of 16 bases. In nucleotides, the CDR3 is TGTGCCAGCTGTTCGAACAGGGTAACCAAAAACATTCAGTACTTC. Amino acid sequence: CASCSNRVTKNIQYF.

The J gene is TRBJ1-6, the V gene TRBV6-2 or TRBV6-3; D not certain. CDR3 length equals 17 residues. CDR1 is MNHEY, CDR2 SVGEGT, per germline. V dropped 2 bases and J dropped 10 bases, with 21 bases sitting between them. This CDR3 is CASSYPLAQASGSPLHF. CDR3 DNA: TGTGCCAGCAGTTACCCTCTAGCGCAGGCCTCTGGATCACCCCTCCACTTT.

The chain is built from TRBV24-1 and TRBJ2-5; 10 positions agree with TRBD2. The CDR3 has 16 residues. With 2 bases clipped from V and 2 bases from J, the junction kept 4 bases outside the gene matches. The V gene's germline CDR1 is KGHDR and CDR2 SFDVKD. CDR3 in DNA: TGTGCCACCAGTGATTCCGGGACTAGCGAGCAAGAGACCCAGTACTTC. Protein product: CATSDSGTSEQETQYF.

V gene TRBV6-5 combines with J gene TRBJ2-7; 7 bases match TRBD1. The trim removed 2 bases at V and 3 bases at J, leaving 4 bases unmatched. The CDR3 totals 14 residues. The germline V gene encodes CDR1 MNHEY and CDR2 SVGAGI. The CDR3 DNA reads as TGTGCCAGCAGTTACAAGGGGGACAGCTACGAGCAGTACTTC. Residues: CASSYKGDSYEQYF.

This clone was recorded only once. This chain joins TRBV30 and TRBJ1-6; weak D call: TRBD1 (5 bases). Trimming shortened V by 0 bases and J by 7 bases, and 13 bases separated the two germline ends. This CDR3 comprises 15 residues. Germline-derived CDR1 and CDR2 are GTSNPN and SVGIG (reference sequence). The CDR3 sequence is CAWSVLGGGNSPLHF. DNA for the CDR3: TGTGCCTGGAGTGTACTGGGGGGTGGGAATTCACCCCTCCACTTT.

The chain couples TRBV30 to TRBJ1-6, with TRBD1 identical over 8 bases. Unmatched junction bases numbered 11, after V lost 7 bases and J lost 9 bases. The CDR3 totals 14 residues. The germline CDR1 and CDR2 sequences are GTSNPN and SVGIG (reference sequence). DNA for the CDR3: TGTGCCTCTCCCCAGGGGGCGGCGATTTCACCCCTCCACTTT. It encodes CASPQGAAISPLHF.

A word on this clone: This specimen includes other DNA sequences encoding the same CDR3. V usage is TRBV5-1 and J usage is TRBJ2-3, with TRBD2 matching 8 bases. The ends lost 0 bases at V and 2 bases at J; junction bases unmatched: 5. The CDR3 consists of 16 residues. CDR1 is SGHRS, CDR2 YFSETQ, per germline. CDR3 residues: CASSLASGGYTDTQYF. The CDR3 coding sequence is TGCGCCAGCAGCTTGGCCAGCGGGGGATACACAGATACGCAGTATTTT.

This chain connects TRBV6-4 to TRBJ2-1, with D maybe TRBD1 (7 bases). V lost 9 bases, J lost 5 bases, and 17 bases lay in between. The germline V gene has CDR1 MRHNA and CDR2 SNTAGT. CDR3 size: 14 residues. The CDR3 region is CARKAGQLNNEQFF. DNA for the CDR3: TGTGCCAGGAAGGCGGGACAGCTTAACAATGAGCAGTTCTTC.

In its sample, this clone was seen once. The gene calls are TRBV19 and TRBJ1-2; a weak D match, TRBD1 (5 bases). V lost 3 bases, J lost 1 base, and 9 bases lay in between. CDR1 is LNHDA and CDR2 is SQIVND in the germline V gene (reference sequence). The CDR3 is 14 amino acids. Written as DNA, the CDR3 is TGTGCCAGTAGTATCAACAGGAATAACTATGGCTACACCTTC. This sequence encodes CASSINRNNYGYTF. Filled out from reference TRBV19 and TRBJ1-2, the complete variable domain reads DGGITQSPKYLFRKEGQNVTLSCEQNLNHDAMYWYRQDPGQGLRLIYYSQIVNDFQKGDIAEGYSVSREKKESFPLTVTSAQKNPTAFYLCASSINRNNYGYTFGSGTRLTVV.

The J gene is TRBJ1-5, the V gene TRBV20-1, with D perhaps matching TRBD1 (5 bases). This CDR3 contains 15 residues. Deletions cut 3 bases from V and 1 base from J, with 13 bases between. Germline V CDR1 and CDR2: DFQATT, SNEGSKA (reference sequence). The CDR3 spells CSASVGGASNQPQHF. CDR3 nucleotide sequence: TGCAGTGCTAGTGTCGGAGGGGCCAGCAATCAGCCCCAGCATTTT.

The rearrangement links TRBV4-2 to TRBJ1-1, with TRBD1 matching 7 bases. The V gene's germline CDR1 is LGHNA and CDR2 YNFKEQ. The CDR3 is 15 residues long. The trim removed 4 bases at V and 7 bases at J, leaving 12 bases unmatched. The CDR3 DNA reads TGTGCCAGCAGCCTCCAACAGGGCAGGGGGGATGAAGCTTTCTTT. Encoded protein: CASSLQQGRGDEAFF.

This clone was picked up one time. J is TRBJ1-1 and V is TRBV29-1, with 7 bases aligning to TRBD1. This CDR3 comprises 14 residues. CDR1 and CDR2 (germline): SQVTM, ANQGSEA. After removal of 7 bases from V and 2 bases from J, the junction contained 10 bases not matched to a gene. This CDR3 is CSALRGTANTEAFF. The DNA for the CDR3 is TGCAGCGCCCTCCGAGGGACAGCCAACACTGAAGCTTTCTTT.

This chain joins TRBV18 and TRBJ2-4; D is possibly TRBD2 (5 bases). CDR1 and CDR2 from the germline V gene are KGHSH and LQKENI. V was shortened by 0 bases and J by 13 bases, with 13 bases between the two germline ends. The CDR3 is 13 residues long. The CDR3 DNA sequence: TGTGCCAGCTCACCACCAAGCCTAGCCCTCCAGTACTTC. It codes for CASSPPSLALQYF.

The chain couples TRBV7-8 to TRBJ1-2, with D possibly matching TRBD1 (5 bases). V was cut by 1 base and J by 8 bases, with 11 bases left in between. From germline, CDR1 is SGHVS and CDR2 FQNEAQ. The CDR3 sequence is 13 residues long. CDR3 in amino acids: CASSLDRPWGYTF. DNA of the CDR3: TGTGCCAGCAGCTTAGACAGGCCCTGGGGCTACACCTTC.

CDR3 protein: CASSTGRGGNQPQHF. The DNA of the CDR3 is TGTGCCAGCAGTACAGGGAGAGGAGGCAATCAGCCCCAGCATTTT. The chain couples TRBV6-5 to TRBJ1-5; TRBD1 is a possible D gene (6 bases). The germline V and J ends were trimmed by 5 bases and 2 bases, with 13 bases remaining between them. The CDR3 is made up of 15 amino acids. Germline V gives CDR1 MNHEY, CDR2 SVGAGI.

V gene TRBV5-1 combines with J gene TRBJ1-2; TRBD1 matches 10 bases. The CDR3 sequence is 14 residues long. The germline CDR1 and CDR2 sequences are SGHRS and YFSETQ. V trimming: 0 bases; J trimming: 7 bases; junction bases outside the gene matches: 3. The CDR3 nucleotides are TGCGCCAGCAGCTTGGCTGGACAGGGGGGTGGCTACACCTTC. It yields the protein CASSLAGQGGGYTF.

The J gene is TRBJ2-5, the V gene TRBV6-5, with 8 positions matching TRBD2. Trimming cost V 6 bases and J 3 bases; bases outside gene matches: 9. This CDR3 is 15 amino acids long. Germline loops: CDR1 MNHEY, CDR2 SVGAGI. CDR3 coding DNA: TGTGCCAGCAGCGGAGCAGGGACTAGTGAAGAGACCCAGTACTTC. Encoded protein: CASSGAGTSEETQYF.

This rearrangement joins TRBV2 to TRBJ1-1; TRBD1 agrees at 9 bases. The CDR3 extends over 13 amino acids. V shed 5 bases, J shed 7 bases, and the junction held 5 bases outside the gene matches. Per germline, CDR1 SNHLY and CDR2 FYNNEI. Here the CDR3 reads CASSPGTGYEAFF. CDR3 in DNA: TGTGCCAGCAGTCCCGGGACAGGGTATGAAGCTTTCTTT. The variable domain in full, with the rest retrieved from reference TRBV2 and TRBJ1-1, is EPEVTQTPSHQVTQMGQEVILRCVPISNHLYFYWYRQILGQKVEFLVSFYNNEISEKSEIFDDQFSVERPDGSNFTLKIRSTKLEDSAMYFCASSPGTGYEAFFGQGTRLTVV.

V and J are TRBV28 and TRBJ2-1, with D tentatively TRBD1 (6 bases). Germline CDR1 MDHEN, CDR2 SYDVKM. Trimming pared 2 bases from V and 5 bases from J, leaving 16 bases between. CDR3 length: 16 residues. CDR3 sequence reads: CASSLGGQVLHNEQFF. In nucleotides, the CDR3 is TGTGCCAGCAGTTTAGGGGGACAAGTTTTACACAATGAGCAGTTCTTC.